The 8 T cell receptor beta chains reported below all come from one sample, sequenced in a study of blood T cell repertoires in COVID-19 (dated by TCRdb to about 2020). Library preparation was by the immunoSEQ multiplex PCR assay. The immuneACCESS repertoire file appears here via TCRdb, limited to in-frame rearrangements. These files lack a portion of the clones; in checked studies, under half of the deficit traces to unresolved V genes, and the cause of the others is not known. The sample includes a few hundred thousand clones, with 80% to 90% observed a single time. The top ten clones comprise around 4.4% of the sample. The sequenced sample consisted of PBMCs or T cells enriched from blood (not recorded which). These receptors were obtained from a woman aged 40 to 55 with acute COVID-19.

The chain is built from TRBV20-1 and TRBJ2-1; 7 nucleotides match TRBD2. Germline CDR1 and CDR2: DFQATT and SNEGSKA (reference sequence). V lost 5 bases to trimming and J lost 9 bases; unmatched junction nucleotides: 4. CDR3 length equals 11 residues. Written as DNA, the CDR3 is TGCAGTGCTTTGACTAGCCGTGAGCAGTTCTTC. Its translation: CSALTSREQFF.

The genes are TRBV14 and TRBJ1-1; no firm D call. Trimming removed 2 bases at V and 1 base at J, with 8 bases between. The CDR3 sequence is 14 residues long. CDR1 is SGHDN and CDR2 is FVKESK in the germline V gene. The CDR3 sequence: CASSQTPGNTEAFF. The CDR3 DNA reads TGTGCCAGCAGCCAAACCCCGGGGAACACTGAAGCTTTCTTT.

The chain combines TRBV6-5 with TRBJ1-5; D perhaps matches TRBD1 (6 bases). V gave up 7 bases and J gave up 4 bases, with 14 bases separating them. The CDR3 extends over 14 amino acids. The germline V gene has CDR1 MNHEY and CDR2 SVGAGI. CDR3 coding DNA: TGTGCCAGCACGTCCAGGGGCTTTAATCAGCCCCAGCATTTT. Residues: CASTSRGFNQPQHF.

The V call is TRBV12-3 or TRBV12-4, the J call TRBJ1-2; D may be TRBD1 (5 bases). The CDR3 sequence is 12 residues long. Deletions cut 6 bases from V and 4 bases from J, with 9 bases between. CDR3 nucleotides: TGTGCCAGCAGATTCGACAGCTATGGCTACACCTTC. Translating gives CASRFDSYGYTF.

The chain is built from TRBV3-1 (or the pseudogene TRBV3-2) and TRBJ2-5; 15 positions agree with TRBD2. With 1 base clipped from V and 3 bases from J, the junction kept 3 bases outside the gene matches. This CDR3 comprises 17 residues. The germline V gene encodes CDR1 LGHDT and CDR2 YNNKEL (reference sequence). CDR3 protein: CASSQAGLAGGKETQYF. The CDR3 DNA reads TGTGCCAGCAGCCAAGCGGGACTAGCGGGGGGAAAAGAGACCCAGTACTTC.

V is TRBV5-5 and J is TRBJ2-7; 9 positions agree with TRBD1. V lost 3 bases and J lost 4; bases outside the gene matches: 8. The CDR3 length is 15 residues. Germline CDR1 is SGHKS and CDR2 is YYEKEE (reference sequence). In nucleotides, the CDR3 is TGTGCCAGCAGCTGGGGGTCCGGGACAGGGTACGAGCAGTACTTC. Protein product: CASSWGSGTGYEQYF.

This chain connects TRBV7-2 to TRBJ1-2; D perhaps matches TRBD1 (5 bases). Deletions cut 4 bases from V and 3 bases from J, with 12 bases between. Per the germline V gene, CDR1 is SGHTA and CDR2 is FQGNSA. This CDR3 is 14 amino acids long. Here the CDR3 DNA reads TGTGCCAGCAGCTACGCTGACAGAGACTATGGCTACACCTTC. This translates into CASSYADRDYGYTF.

The chain carries TRBV6-6 and TRBJ1-2; 8 bases agree with TRBD1. V was pared by 4 bases and J by 6 bases, with 10 bases of the junction left unmatched. Germline V lookup: CDR1 MNHNY, CDR2 SVGAGI (reference sequence). The CDR3 is made up of 15 amino acids. CDR3 residues: CASSSIGQGANGYTF. The CDR3 nucleotides read TGTGCCAGCAGTTCCATAGGACAGGGAGCAAATGGCTACACCTTC.